The 19 T cell receptor beta chains presented below share a single source sample, sequenced in a study of regulatory T cells in long-lasting Graves disease. Sequencing libraries for TCR beta were prepared with iRepertoire HTBI primers and Arm-PCR of CDR3 regions. TCRdb fed the multiplex PCR reads into MiXCR, producing one record per CDR3 protein. The sample carries 350,000 to 500,000 distinct CDR3 sequences, roughly 15% recorded once. Regarding time point: newly diagnosed GD, antithyroid drugs for less than 3 months. Isolated PBMC RNA provided the starting material for the TCR library. The same data also contributed to another study, on T cells in Graves' hyperthyroidism and ophthalmopathy.

The sample consisted of peripheral blood mononuclear cells (PBMCs), taken at new diagnosis, from a patient treated with antithyroid drugs. The receptors originated from a woman aged 50 to 65 with Graves disease.

This clonotype came up many times. This chain connects TRBV11-2 to TRBJ1-2; no definite D call. V lost 0 bases and J lost 6, with 11 bases in between. The germline CDR1 and CDR2 sequences are SGHAT and FQNNGV. This CDR3 is built from 14 residues. The CDR3 nucleotides are TGTGCCAGCAGCTTAGATCTGACTTCGGATGGCTACACCTTC. It translates to CASSLDLTSDGYTF.

This chain joins TRBV30 and TRBJ2-7; 10 bases match TRBD2. The CDR3 sequence is 14 residues long. CDR1 GTSNPN and CDR2 SVGIG come from the germline V gene (reference sequence). J gave up 3 bases and V 4 bases, and 6 bases lay outside the gene matches. Here the CDR3 reads CAWNEREGHYEQYF. As DNA, the CDR3 is TGTGCCTGGAACGAGCGGGAGGGCCACTACGAGCAGTACTTC. The whole variable domain, filled in from reference TRBV30 and TRBJ2-7, reads SQTIHQWPATLVQPVGSPLSLECTVEGTSNPNLYWYRQAAGRGLQLLFYSVGIGQISSEVPQNLSASRPQDRQFILSSKKLLLSDSGFYLCAWNEREGHYEQYFGPGTRLTVT.

This clonotype was picked up many times. The chain carries TRBV5-5 and TRBJ2-5, with TRBD1 matching 7 bases. V shed 7 bases, J shed 5 bases, and the junction held 8 bases outside the gene matches. Germline V gives CDR1 SGHKS, CDR2 YYEKEE (reference sequence). This CDR3 is built from 13 residues. The CDR3 loop is CASQIQGLETQYF. In DNA, the CDR3 is TGTGCCAGCCAAATACAGGGGTTGGAGACCCAGTACTTC.

This clonotype was seen many times. The genes are TRBV20-1 and TRBJ2-7; 12 bases are a match to TRBD2. There are 15 residues in the CDR3. Germline V lookup: CDR1 DFQATT, CDR2 SNEGSKA (reference sequence). Trimming cost V 3 bases and J 2 bases; bases outside gene matches: 5. In nucleotides, the CDR3 is TGCAGTGCTAGGACGACTAGCGGGAGCGCCTACGAGCAGTACTTC. Amino acid sequence: CSARTTSGSAYEQYF.

This clonotype appeared many times. V is TRBV3-1 and J is TRBJ1-5, with D maybe TRBD1 (5 bases). The V end lost 4 bases, the J end lost 6 bases, and 19 bases lay between the germline ends. The V gene's germline CDR1 is LGHDT and CDR2 YNNKEL (reference sequence). This CDR3 has 16 amino acids. As DNA, the CDR3 is TGTGCCAGCAGCCCGCTCGCCCCCGGGGGAGGTCAGCCCCAGCATTTT. Translated, it gives CASSPLAPGGGQPQHF.

The V gene is TRBV4-2, the J gene TRBJ2-3; 9 nucleotides align to TRBD2. There are 17 residues in the CDR3. Germline V gene lookup returns CDR1 LGHNA and CDR2 YNFKEQ. The trim removed 4 bases at V and 1 base at J, leaving 9 bases unmatched. The CDR3 here is CASSPSGASGGTDTQYF. CDR3 in DNA: TGTGCCAGCAGCCCTTCTGGGGCTAGCGGGGGCACAGATACGCAGTATTTT.

This clonotype was recorded at least ten times. J is TRBJ2-7 and V is TRBV28; 7 nucleotides align to TRBD1. In germline, CDR1 is MDHEN, CDR2 SYDVKM. The CDR3 is 15 amino acids. V trimming: 5 bases; J trimming: 3 bases; junction bases outside the gene matches: 10. CDR3 residues: CASSRRTGSYYEQYF. CDR3 DNA: TGTGCCAGCAGTCGCAGGACAGGATCCTACTACGAGCAGTACTTC.

Notes on this clonotype: Just one base apart from a much larger clone, this may be a read error. The V gene is TRBV5-6, the J gene TRBJ2-1, with 7 nucleotides matching TRBD1. This CDR3 has 15 residues. Germline CDR1 SGHDT, CDR2 YYEEEE. The V gene end was trimmed by 4 bases and the J gene end by 6 bases; junction bases not matched to a gene: 10. CDR3 amino acids: CASSGYRDSCNEQFF. In DNA, the CDR3 is TGTGCCAGCAGCGGGTACCGGGACAGCTGCAATGAGCAGTTCTTC.

This clonotype has ten or more counts. The chain couples TRBV2 to TRBJ2-6, with 7 bases aligning to TRBD1. The germline V gene has CDR1 SNHLY and CDR2 FYNNEI. The CDR3 consists of 17 residues. The J segment lost 0 bases and the V segment lost 5 bases, leaving 7 bases of the junction unmatched. DNA of the CDR3: TGTGCCAGCAGTCTAGACAGGGCGAGCTCTGGGGCCAACGTCCTGACTTTC. Amino acid sequence: CASSLDRASSGANVLTF.

This clonotype occurred many times. The chain carries TRBV6-5 and TRBJ1-2; TRBD1 aligns across 10 bases. Germline values: CDR1 MNHEY, CDR2 SVGAGI. J gave up 4 bases and V 2 bases, and 7 bases lay outside the gene matches. The CDR3 length is 16 residues. CDR3 sequence: CASSYPRDRGGYGYTF. In nucleotides, the CDR3 is TGTGCCAGCAGTTACCCCCGGGACAGGGGAGGCTATGGCTACACCTTC.

V gene TRBV10-1 combines with J gene TRBJ2-3, with D tentatively TRBD2 (6 bases). CDR1 is WNHNN, CDR2 SYGVQD, per germline (reference sequence). The CDR3 covers 17 residues. Trimming left V 0 bases short and J 1 base short, with 14 bases between. The DNA for the CDR3 is TGCGCCAGCAGTGAGTCTGGTTGGTTAGCGGGCACAGATACGCAGTATTTT. This sequence encodes CASSESGWLAGTDTQYF.

This clonotype was recorded at least ten times. The genes are TRBV12-3 or TRBV12-4 and TRBJ1-3, with 10 positions matching TRBD1. Unmatched junction bases numbered 4, after V lost 4 bases and J lost 4 bases. The length of the CDR3 is 15 residues. In DNA form, the CDR3 reads TGTGCCAGCAGTTCCGACAGGGGGCCAGGAAACACCATATATTTT. This gives the protein CASSSDRGPGNTIYF.

This clonotype occurred a few times. J is TRBJ2-7 and V is TRBV10-2; possibly TRBD1 for D (6 bases). The CDR3 consists of 15 residues. Per the germline V gene, CDR1 is WSHSY and CDR2 is SAAADI. Trimming stripped 6 bases from V and 5 bases from J, with 20 bases between. Here the CDR3 DNA reads TGCGCCAGCAGCGCAAAGCAGGGGATGGGGCACGAGCAGTACTTC. As protein: CASSAKQGMGHEQYF.

This clonotype has a count of ten or more. The chain has TRBV11-2 and TRBJ2-5; D possibly matches TRBD1 or TRBD2 (7 bases each). V was clipped by 5 bases and J by 12 bases, with 19 bases between them. The CDR3 runs to 13 residues. Germline CDR1 is SGHAT and CDR2 is FQNNGV. As DNA, the CDR3 is TGTGCCAGCAGCGGATCTAGGGACAGCGGGAAGTACTTC. Amino acid sequence: CASSGSRDSGKYF. Drawing the rest from reference TRBV11-2 and TRBJ2-5, the complete variable domain is EAGVAQSPRYKIIEKRQSVAFWCNPISGHATLYWYQQILGQGPKLLIQFQNNGVVDDSQLPKDRFSAERLKGVDSTLKIQPAKLEDSAVYLCASSGSRDSGKYFGPGTRLLVL.

V is TRBV6-2 or TRBV6-3 and J is TRBJ2-1; D is undetermined. V dropped 7 bases and J dropped 7 bases, with 20 bases sitting between them. This CDR3 has 15 residues. Germline CDR1 and CDR2: MNHEY and SVGEGT. The CDR3 DNA follows: TGTGCCAGCACTTTACGGACCGACCTGGGGAATGAGCAGTTCTTC. This sequence encodes CASTLRTDLGNEQFF.

This clonotype was seen at least ten times. The V gene is TRBV20-1, the J gene TRBJ2-7; 11 bases are shared with TRBD2. The CDR3 runs 16 residues. V lost 6 bases and J lost 4; bases outside the gene matches: 14. Germline-derived CDR1 and CDR2 are DFQATT and SNEGSKA (reference sequence). The CDR3 spells CSAEAGSGRARYEQYF. The DNA for the CDR3 is TGCAGTGCCGAGGCTGGTAGCGGGAGGGCCAGGTACGAGCAGTACTTC.

The sample holds one count of this clonotype. The rearrangement uses TRBV5-6 and TRBJ2-7, with 10 positions matching TRBD2. The V gene end was trimmed by 0 bases and the J gene end by 4 bases; junction bases not matched to a gene: 1. Germline V lookup: CDR1 SGHDT, CDR2 YYEEEE. The CDR3 is made up of 14 amino acids. CDR3 in DNA: TGTGCCAGCAGCTTGGGTAGCGGGAGGTACGAGCAGTACTTC. Its translation: CASSLGSGRYEQYF. The variable domain in full, with the rest retrieved from reference TRBV5-6 and TRBJ2-7, is DAGVTQSPTHLIKTRGQQVTLRCSPKSGHDTVSWYQQALGQGPQFIFQYYEEEERQRGNFPDRFSGHQFPNYSSELNVNALLLGDSALYLCASSLGSGRYEQYFGPGTRLTVT.

The rearrangement joins TRBV7-9 to TRBJ1-1; D not resolved. The CDR3 is 15 residues long. Germline values: CDR1 SEHNR, CDR2 FQNEAQ (reference sequence). V lost 0 bases, J lost 3 bases, and 11 bases lay in between. The CDR3 bases are TGTGCCAGCAGCTTAGCCGGATGGGGTGACACTGAAGCTTTCTTT. This codes for CASSLAGWGDTEAFF.

There are a few counts of this clonotype. The DNA of the CDR3 is TGTGCCAGCAGTTTCTGGGGGCTGCACACAGATACGCAGTATTTT. This translates into CASSFWGLHTDTQYF. The rearrangement uses TRBV27 and TRBJ2-3; perhaps TRBD1 as D (6 bases). Germline-derived CDR1 and CDR2 are MNHEY and SMNVEV (reference sequence). V was clipped by 3 bases and J by 2 bases, with 12 bases between them. The CDR3 is 15 residues long.